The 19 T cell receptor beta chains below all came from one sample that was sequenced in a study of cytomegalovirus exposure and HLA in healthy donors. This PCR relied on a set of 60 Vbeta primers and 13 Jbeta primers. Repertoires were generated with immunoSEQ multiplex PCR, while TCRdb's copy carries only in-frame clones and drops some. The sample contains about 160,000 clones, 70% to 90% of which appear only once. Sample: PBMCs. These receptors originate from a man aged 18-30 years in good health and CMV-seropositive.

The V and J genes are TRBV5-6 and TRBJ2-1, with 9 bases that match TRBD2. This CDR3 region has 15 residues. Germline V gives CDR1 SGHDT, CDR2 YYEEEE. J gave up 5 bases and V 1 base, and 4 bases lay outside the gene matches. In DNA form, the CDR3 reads TGTGCCAGCAGCTTGAGCAGCGGGGGGCACAATGAGCAGTTCTTC. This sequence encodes CASSLSSGGHNEQFF.

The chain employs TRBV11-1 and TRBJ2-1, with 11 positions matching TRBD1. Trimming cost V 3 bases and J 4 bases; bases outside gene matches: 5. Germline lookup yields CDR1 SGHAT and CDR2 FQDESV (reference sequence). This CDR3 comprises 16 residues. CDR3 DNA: TGTGCCAGCAGCTTGGGGGACAGGGGGAAATACAATGAGCAGTTCTTC. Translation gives CASSLGDRGKYNEQFF.

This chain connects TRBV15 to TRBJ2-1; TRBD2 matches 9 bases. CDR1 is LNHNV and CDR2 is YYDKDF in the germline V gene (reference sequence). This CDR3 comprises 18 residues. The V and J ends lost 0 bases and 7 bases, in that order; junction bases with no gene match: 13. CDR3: CATSRDLESGGFSNEQFF. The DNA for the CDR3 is TGTGCCACCAGCAGAGATCTGGAAAGCGGGGGGTTTTCGAATGAGCAGTTCTTC.

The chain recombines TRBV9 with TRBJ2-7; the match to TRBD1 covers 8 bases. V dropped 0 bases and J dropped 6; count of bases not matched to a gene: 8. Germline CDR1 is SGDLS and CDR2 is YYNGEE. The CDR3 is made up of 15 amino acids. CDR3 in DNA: TGTGCCAGCAGCGTAGGAAAGGACAGGGCCTGCGAGCAGTACTTC. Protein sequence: CASSVGKDRACEQYF.

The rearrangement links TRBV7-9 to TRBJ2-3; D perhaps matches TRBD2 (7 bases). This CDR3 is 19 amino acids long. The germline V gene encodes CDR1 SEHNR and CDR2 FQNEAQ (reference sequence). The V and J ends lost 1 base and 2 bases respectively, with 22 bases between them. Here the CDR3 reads CASSLEGELSGDNTDTQYF. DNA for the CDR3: TGTGCCAGCAGCTTAGAGGGGGAATTGAGCGGGGATAACACAGATACGCAGTATTTT. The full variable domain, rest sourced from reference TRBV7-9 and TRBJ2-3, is DTGVSQNPRHKITKRGQNVTFRCDPISEHNRLYWYRQTLGQGPEFLTYFQNEAQLEKSRLLSDRFSAERPKGSFSTLEIQRTEQGDSAMYLCASSLEGELSGDNTDTQYFGPGTRLTVL.

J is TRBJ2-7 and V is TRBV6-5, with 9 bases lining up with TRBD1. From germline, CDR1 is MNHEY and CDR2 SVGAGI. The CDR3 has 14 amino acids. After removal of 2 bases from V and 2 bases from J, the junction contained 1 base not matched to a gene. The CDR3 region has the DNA TGTGCCAGCAGTTACAGACAGGGGGCCTACGAGCAGTACTTC. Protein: CASSYRQGAYEQYF.

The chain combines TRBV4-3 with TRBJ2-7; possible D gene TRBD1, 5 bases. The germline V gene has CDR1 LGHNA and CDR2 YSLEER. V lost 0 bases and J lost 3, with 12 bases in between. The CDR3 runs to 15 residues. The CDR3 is CASSQEQATIYEQYF. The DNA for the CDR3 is TGCGCCAGCAGCCAAGAACAGGCGACCATCTACGAGCAGTACTTC.

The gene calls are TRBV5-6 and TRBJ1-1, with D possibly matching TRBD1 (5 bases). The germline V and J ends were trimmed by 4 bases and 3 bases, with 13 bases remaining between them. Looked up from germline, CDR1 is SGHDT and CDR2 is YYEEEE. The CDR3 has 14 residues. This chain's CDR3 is CASSPPGGYTEAFF. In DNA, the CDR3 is TGTGCCAGCAGCCCTCCCGGGGGGTACACTGAAGCTTTCTTT.

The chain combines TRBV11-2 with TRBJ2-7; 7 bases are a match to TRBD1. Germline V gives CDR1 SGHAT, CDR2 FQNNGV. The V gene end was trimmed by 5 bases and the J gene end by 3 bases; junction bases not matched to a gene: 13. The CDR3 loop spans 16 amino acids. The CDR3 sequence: CASSTIKGAAIYEQYF. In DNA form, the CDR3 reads TGTGCCAGCAGCACCATAAAGGGGGCCGCCATCTACGAGCAGTACTTC. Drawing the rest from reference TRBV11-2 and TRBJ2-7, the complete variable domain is EAGVAQSPRYKIIEKRQSVAFWCNPISGHATLYWYQQILGQGPKLLIQFQNNGVVDDSQLPKDRFSAERLKGVDSTLKIQPAKLEDSAVYLCASSTIKGAAIYEQYFGPGTRLTVT.

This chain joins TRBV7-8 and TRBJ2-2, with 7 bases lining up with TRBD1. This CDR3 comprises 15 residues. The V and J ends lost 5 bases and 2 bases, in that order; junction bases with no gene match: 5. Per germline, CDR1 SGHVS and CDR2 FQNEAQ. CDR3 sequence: CASSPSGGNTGELFF. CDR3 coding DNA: TGTGCCAGCAGCCCTTCAGGGGGAAACACCGGGGAGCTGTTTTTT.

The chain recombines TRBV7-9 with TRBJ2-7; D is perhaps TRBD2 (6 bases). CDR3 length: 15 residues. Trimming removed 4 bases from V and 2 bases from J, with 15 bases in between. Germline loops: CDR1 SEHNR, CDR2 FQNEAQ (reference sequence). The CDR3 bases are TGTGCCAGCAGCTCGGGTAGCGGTTCTCCCTACGAGCAGTACTTC. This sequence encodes CASSSGSGSPYEQYF. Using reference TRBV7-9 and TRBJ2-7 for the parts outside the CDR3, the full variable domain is DTGVSQNPRHKITKRGQNVTFRCDPISEHNRLYWYRQTLGQGPEFLTYFQNEAQLEKSRLLSDRFSAERPKGSFSTLEIQRTEQGDSAMYLCASSSGSGSPYEQYFGPGTRLTVT.

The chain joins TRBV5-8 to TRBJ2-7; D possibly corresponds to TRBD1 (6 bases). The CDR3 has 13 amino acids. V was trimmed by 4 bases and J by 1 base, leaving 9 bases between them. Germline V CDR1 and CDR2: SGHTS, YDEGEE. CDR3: CASSVQGSYEQYF. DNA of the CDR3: TGTGCCAGCAGCGTCCAGGGGTCCTACGAGCAGTACTTC. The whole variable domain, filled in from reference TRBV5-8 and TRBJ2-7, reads EAGVTQSPTHLIKTRGQQATLRCSPISGHTSVYWYQQALGLGLQFLLWYDEGEERNRGNFPPRFSGRQFPNYSSELNVNALELEDSALYLCASSVQGSYEQYFGPGTRLTVT.

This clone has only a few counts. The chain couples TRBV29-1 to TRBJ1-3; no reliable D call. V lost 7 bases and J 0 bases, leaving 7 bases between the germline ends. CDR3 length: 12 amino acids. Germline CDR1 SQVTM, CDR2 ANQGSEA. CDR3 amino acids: CSGDSSGNTIYF. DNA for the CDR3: TGCAGCGGCGACTCCTCTGGAAACACCATATATTTT.

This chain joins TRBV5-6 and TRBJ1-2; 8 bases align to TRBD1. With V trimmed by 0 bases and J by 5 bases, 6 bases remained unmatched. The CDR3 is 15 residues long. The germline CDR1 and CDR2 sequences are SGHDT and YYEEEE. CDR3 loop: CASSLGTGTRYGYTF. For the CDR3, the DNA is TGTGCCAGCAGCTTGGGGACAGGGACGAGGTATGGCTACACCTTC.

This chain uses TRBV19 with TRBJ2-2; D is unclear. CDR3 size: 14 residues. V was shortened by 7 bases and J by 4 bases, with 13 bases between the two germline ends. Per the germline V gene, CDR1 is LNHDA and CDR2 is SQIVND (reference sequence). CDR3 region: CASIPGPGTGELFF. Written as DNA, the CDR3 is TGTGCCAGTATTCCGGGTCCGGGCACCGGGGAGCTGTTTTTT.

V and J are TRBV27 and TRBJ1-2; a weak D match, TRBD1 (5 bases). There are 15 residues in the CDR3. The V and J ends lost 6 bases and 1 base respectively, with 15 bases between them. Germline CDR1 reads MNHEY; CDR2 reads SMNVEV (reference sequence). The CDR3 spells CASSRSGLDNYGYTF. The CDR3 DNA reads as TGTGCCAGCAGCAGGTCAGGGTTGGATAACTATGGCTACACCTTC.

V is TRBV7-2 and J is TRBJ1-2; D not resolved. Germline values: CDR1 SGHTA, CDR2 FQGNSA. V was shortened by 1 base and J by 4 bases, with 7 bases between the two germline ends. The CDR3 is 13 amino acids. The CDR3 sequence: CASSLDLIYGYTF. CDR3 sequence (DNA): TGTGCCAGCAGCTTAGATCTAATCTATGGCTACACCTTC.

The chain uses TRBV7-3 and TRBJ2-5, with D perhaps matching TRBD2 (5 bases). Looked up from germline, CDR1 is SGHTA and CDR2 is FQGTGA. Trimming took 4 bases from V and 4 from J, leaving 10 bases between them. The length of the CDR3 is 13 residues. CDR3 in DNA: TGTGCCAGCAGCTCGTGGAGCGGAGAGACCCAGTACTTC. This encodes CASSSWSGETQYF.

CDR3 residues: CASSPSGNTIYF. DNA for the CDR3: TGTGCCAGCAGCCCTTCGGGAAACACCATATATTTT. J is TRBJ1-3 and V is TRBV9; no reliable D call. Per the germline V gene, CDR1 is SGDLS and CDR2 is YYNGEE. The CDR3 is 12 amino acids. Deletions cut 4 bases from V and 4 bases from J, with 6 bases between.